These T cell receptor beta chains were read from a single sample in a study of sequential checkpoint blockade in melanoma. Profiled with immunoSEQ multiplex PCR; TCRdb holds only in-frame clones, not every one. Of roughly 30,000 clones listed, 70% to 90% are singletons. The sequences come from CD8+ T cells sorted from blood (inferred from file names), collected from a patient given nivolumab and ipilimumab in sequence. These receptors were taken from a human donor with melanoma. Both conserved end residues are part of each CDR3. A D gene is named only where the DNA matches it firmly. Size is stated for part of the rows, as once, few or many counts, or as a class when the clone is expanded.

v_gene	d_gene	j_gene	abundance	CDR3aa
TRBV18	.	TRBJ2-7	few	CASSPTEGAGYEQYF
TRBV4-3	TRBD1	TRBJ1-5	few	CASSQVKGAIYQPQHF
TRBV7-2	.	TRBJ1-2	.	CASSLGTAIYGYTF
TRBV7-9	TRBD1	TRBJ1-6	.	CASSEGTGHNSPLHF
TRBV4-1	.	TRBJ1-1	.	CASSEQGNREAFF
TRBV19	.	TRBJ2-2	.	CASSPGTLLTGELFF
TRBV5-1	.	TRBJ2-3	medium-sized	CASSSGVRDTDTQYF
TRBV9	.	TRBJ1-1	.	CASSPWGGEGSEAFF
TRBV6-1	.	TRBJ2-7	once	CASSHRDTLYEQYF
TRBV6-5	.	.	.	CASSYSELRVYEQYF
TRBV27	.	TRBJ2-1	.	CASSLVIVSSNEQFF